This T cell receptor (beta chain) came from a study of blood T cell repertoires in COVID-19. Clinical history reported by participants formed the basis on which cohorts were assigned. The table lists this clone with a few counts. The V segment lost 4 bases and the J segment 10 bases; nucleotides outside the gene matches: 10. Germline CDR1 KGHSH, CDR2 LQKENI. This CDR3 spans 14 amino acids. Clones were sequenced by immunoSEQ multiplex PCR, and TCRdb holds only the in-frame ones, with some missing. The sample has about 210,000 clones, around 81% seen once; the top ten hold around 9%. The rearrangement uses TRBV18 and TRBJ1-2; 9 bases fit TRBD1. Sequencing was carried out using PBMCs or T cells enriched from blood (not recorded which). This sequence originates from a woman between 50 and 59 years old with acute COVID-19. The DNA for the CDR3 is TGTGCCAGCTCACAACAACTGGACAGGGGCGACTACACCTTC. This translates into CASSQQLDRGDYTF.